Listed below are T cell receptor beta chains from one sample, sequenced in a study of T cells in Graves' hyperthyroidism and ophthalmopathy. TCRdb recomputed calls from the multiplex PCR reads with MiXCR, one row per CDR3 protein. This sample has hundreds of thousands of distinct CDR3 sequences, with roughly 15% found just once. Sequences were obtained from blood. The origin of the receptors is a woman aged 40-49 years with Graves' ophthalmopathy. Each CDR3 is given with its conserved first and last residue. The order of the fields is D gene, clone size, V gene, J gene, CDR3 protein, CDR3 DNA. The D gene is left open where the match is weak. Expanded clones are given a class, and other clones once, few, many or no size at all.

D: TRBD2
size: -
V: TRBV24-1
J: TRBJ2-1
CDR3: CATSEGLAGYNEQFF
DNA: TGTGCCACCAGTGAGGGACTAGCGGGTTACAATGAGCAGTTCTTC

D: -
size: medium-sized
V: TRBV28
J: TRBJ2-2
CDR3: CGGERRNTGELFF
DNA: TGTGGGGGGGAACGGAGGAACACCGGGGAGCTGTTTTTT

D: -
size: few
V: TRBV28
J: TRBJ2-7
CDR3: CASSRGASWAYEQYF
DNA: TGTGCCAGCAGTCGCGGGGCGTCCTGGGCCTACGAGCAGTACTTC

D: TRBD1
size: many
V: TRBV11-2
J: TRBJ2-2
CDR3: CASSLGQGKTGELFF
DNA: TGTGCCAGCAGCCTCGGACAGGGGAAAACCGGGGAGCTGTTTTTT

D: -
size: -
V: TRBV5-1
J: TRBJ1-2
CDR3: CASSLEGLSGYTF
DNA: TGCGCCAGCAGCTTGGAAGGGCTCAGTGGCTACACCTTC

D: -
size: -
V: TRBV30
J: TRBJ1-6
CDR3: CAWRGGPDSPLHF
DNA: TGTGCCTGGAGAGGCGGACCTGATTCACCCCTCCACTTT

D: TRBD2
size: -
V: TRBV6-1
J: TRBJ2-2
CDR3: CASSPGLVAGELFF
DNA: TGTGCCAGCAGCCCGGGACTAGTCGCCGGGGAGCTGTTTTTT

D: -
size: many
V: TRBV20-1
J: TRBJ1-1
CDR3: CSARVEGMARSSRTEAFF
DNA: TGCAGTGCTAGAGTCGAGGGAATGGCTCGATCTTCGAGGACTGAAGCTTTCTTT

D: -
size: many
V: TRBV24-1
J: TRBJ1-2
CDR3: CATSDSGSALSFRYGYTF
DNA: TGTGCCACCAGTGATAGTGGGAGTGCCTTAAGTTTCCGATATGGCTACACCTTC

D: -
size: many
V: TRBV27
J: TRBJ2-7
CDR3: CASSGGGAVYEQYF
DNA: TGTGCCAGCAGTGGGGGGGGCGCGGTGTACGAGCAGTACTTC

D: -
size: many
V: TRBV5-1
J: TRBJ1-1
CDR3: CASSLDRSNTEAFF
DNA: TGCGCCAGCAGCTTGGACCGTTCGAACACTGAAGCTTTCTTT

D: -
size: many
V: TRBV27
J: TRBJ1-1
CDR3: CASSLWGGKAEAFF
DNA: TGTGCCAGCAGTTTATGGGGGGGGAAGGCTGAAGCTTTCTTT

D: -
size: few
V: TRBV7-2
J: TRBJ1-2
CDR3: CASSLSHDHYGYTF
DNA: TGTGCCAGCAGCTTAAGCCACGACCACTATGGCTACACCTTC

D: -
size: many
V: TRBV12-5
J: TRBJ1-1
CDR3: CASGLAAGNTEAFF
DNA: TGTGCTAGTGGTTTGGCCGCGGGAAACACTGAAGCTTTCTTT

D: TRBD2
size: -
V: TRBV24-1
J: TRBJ2-5
CDR3: CATSKGTSGTQYF
DNA: TGTGCCACCAGTAAGGGGACTAGCGGGACCCAGTACTTC

D: -
size: many
V: TRBV11-2
J: TRBJ2-7
CDR3: CASSFSASFPYEQYF
DNA: TGTGCCAGCAGCTTTTCTGCTAGTTTCCCCTACGAGCAGTACTTC

D: TRBD1
size: -
V: TRBV3-1
J: TRBJ2-2
CDR3: CASSQETGLTAGELFF
DNA: TGTGCCAGCAGCCAAGAGACAGGGCTAACGGCCGGGGAGCTGTTTTTT

D: -
size: many
V: TRBV7-9
J: TRBJ2-2
CDR3: CASSLVGTELFF
DNA: TGTGCCAGCAGCTTAGTTGGGACCGAGCTGTTTTTT

D: -
size: many
V: TRBV6-2/TRBV6-3
J: TRBJ1-1
CDR3: CASTWTARNAEAFF
DNA: TGTGCCAGCACCTGGACGGCGCGGAACGCTGAAGCTTTCTTT

D: -
size: many
V: TRBV7-9
J: TRBJ2-7
CDR3: CASSLLAEEQYF
DNA: TGTGCCAGCAGCTTACTGGCCGAAGAGCAGTACTTC

D: -
size: few
V: TRBV11-2
J: TRBJ2-2
CDR3: CASSVFSGTNTGELFF
DNA: TGTGCCAGCAGCGTCTTTAGCGGCACGAACACCGGGGAGCTGTTTTTT

D: -
size: few
V: TRBV3-1
J: TRBJ2-4
CDR3: CASSQAQGLAKNIQYF
DNA: TGTGCCAGCAGCCAAGCCCAGGGCCTAGCCAAAAACATTCAGTACTTC

D: TRBD2
size: many
V: TRBV6-5
J: TRBJ2-7
CDR3: CASNLREGEQYF
DNA: TGTGCCAGCAATTTGCGGGAGGGCGAGCAGTACTTC

D: TRBD1
size: few
V: TRBV6-2/TRBV6-3
J: TRBJ1-6
CDR3: CASSYPDREIANSYNSPLHF
DNA: TGTGCCAGCAGTTACCCTGACAGGGAAATCGCGAACTCCTATAATTCACCCCTCCACTTT

D: TRBD2
size: many
V: TRBV29-1
J: TRBJ2-5
CDR3: CSARSGRGETQYF
DNA: TGCAGCGCTCGTAGCGGGAGGGGGGAGACCCAGTACTTC

D: TRBD2
size: -
V: TRBV20-1
J: TRBJ2-7
CDR3: CSARVPIRGRGEQYF
DNA: TGCAGTGCTAGAGTACCCATCCGCGGGAGGGGAGAGCAGTACTTC

D: -
size: many
V: TRBV28
J: TRBJ1-1
CDR3: CASSWPGGLNTEAFF
DNA: TGTGCCAGCAGTTGGCCGGGAGGCTTGAACACTGAAGCTTTCTTT

D: TRBD2
size: few
V: TRBV9
J: TRBJ2-3
CDR3: CASSPDPGLEHTDTQYF
DNA: TGTGCCAGCAGTCCGGATCCGGGACTAGAGCACACAGATACGCAGTATTTT

D: TRBD1
size: many
V: TRBV6-1
J: TRBJ1-5
CDR3: CASSRRQGDQPQHF
DNA: TGTGCCAGCAGTAGAAGACAGGGCGATCAGCCCCAGCATTTT

D: -
size: -
V: TRBV5-1
J: TRBJ2-7
CDR3: CASSLGGSHEQYF
DNA: TGCGCCAGCAGCTTGGGGGGAAGCCACGAGCAGTACTTC

D: TRBD2
size: many
V: TRBV27
J: TRBJ2-7
CDR3: CASSLFVLAGIHEQYF
DNA: TGTGCCAGCAGTTTATTCGTCCTAGCGGGAATCCACGAGCAGTACTTC

D: -
size: -
V: TRBV11-2
J: TRBJ1-1
CDR3: CASSLVGAGRAFF
DNA: TGTGCCAGCAGCTTAGTGGGGGCGGGTAGAGCTTTCTTT

D: -
size: many
V: TRBV12-3/TRBV12-4
J: TRBJ2-1
CDR3: CASSLGIDEQFF
DNA: TGTGCCAGCAGTTTAGGGATCGATGAGCAGTTCTTC

D: -
size: many
V: TRBV12-3/TRBV12-4
J: TRBJ2-2
CDR3: CASRLRWYDLFF
DNA: TGTGCCAGCAGACTCCGGTGGTATGATCTGTTTTTT

D: TRBD2
size: many
V: TRBV19
J: TRBJ2-5
CDR3: CASSVWTSGIQETQYF
DNA: TGTGCCAGTAGTGTTTGGACTAGCGGGATCCAAGAGACCCAGTACTTC

D: TRBD2
size: many
V: TRBV7-3
J: TRBJ2-5
CDR3: CASSPNSGRKQETQYF
DNA: TGTGCCAGCAGTCCAAATAGCGGGAGGAAGCAAGAGACCCAGTACTTC

D: -
size: few
V: TRBV5-1
J: TRBJ1-6
CDR3: CASSRDGVLYSPLHF
DNA: TGCGCCAGCAGCCGCGACGGGGTACTTTATTCACCCCTCCACTTT

D: -
size: -
V: TRBV30
J: TRBJ1-2
CDR3: CAWTVGGRGYGYTF
DNA: TGTGCCTGGACTGTGGGGGGGAGGGGCTATGGCTACACCTTC

D: -
size: many
V: TRBV28
J: TRBJ1-3
CDR3: CASSSQGTGNTIYF
DNA: TGTGCCAGCAGTTCCCAGGGGACTGGAAACACCATATATTTT

D: TRBD2
size: many
V: TRBV10-3
J: TRBJ2-7
CDR3: CAISDPGTSGTYEQYF
DNA: TGTGCCATCAGTGACCCTGGGACTAGCGGGACCTACGAGCAGTACTTC

D: TRBD2
size: many
V: TRBV28
J: TRBJ2-7
CDR3: CASRAPGGSSYEQYF
DNA: TGTGCCAGCAGAGCCCCCGGCGGGAGCTCCTACGAGCAGTACTTC

D: TRBD1
size: many
V: TRBV30
J: TRBJ1-2
CDR3: CAWAKGATNYGYTF
DNA: TGTGCCTGGGCGAAGGGGGCGACTAACTATGGCTACACCTTC

D: -
size: many
V: TRBV6-1
J: TRBJ2-7
CDR3: CASRRTVKIYEQYF
DNA: TGTGCCAGCAGGAGGACAGTAAAAATTTACGAGCAGTACTTC

D: -
size: -
V: TRBV28
J: TRBJ2-2
CDR3: CASNVPGNTGELFF
DNA: TGTGCCAGCAACGTCCCAGGGAACACCGGGGAGCTGTTTTTT

D: -
size: few
V: TRBV9
J: TRBJ2-7
CDR3: CASSTWADSYEQYF
DNA: TGTGCCAGCAGCACCTGGGCTGACTCCTACGAGCAGTACTTC

D: -
size: many
V: TRBV28
J: TRBJ1-2
CDR3: CASSSTGRSYGYTF
DNA: TGTGCCAGCAGTTCAACAGGTCGGTCCTATGGCTACACCTTC

D: -
size: few
V: TRBV18
J: TRBJ2-2
CDR3: CASSPWTPNTGELFF
DNA: TGTGCCAGCTCACCATGGACACCCAACACCGGGGAGCTGTTTTTT

D: -
size: -
V: TRBV9
J: TRBJ1-1
CDR3: CASSVGWGARDTEAFF
DNA: TGTGCCAGCAGCGTAGGGTGGGGGGCGCGGGACACTGAAGCTTTCTTT

D: -
size: many
V: TRBV20-1
J: TRBJ1-5
CDR3: CSARDRPWWQPQHF
DNA: TGCAGTGCTAGAGACCGACCATGGTGGCAGCCCCAGCATTTT

D: -
size: -
V: TRBV30
J: TRBJ1-1
CDR3: CAWRDPGRWNTEAFF
DNA: TGTGCCTGGAGGGACCCGGGACGGTGGAACACTGAAGCTTTCTTT

D: -
size: many
V: TRBV27
J: TRBJ2-7
CDR3: CASSFDRQGYEQYF
DNA: TGTGCCAGCAGTTTCGATCGGCAGGGGTACGAGCAGTACTTC

D: TRBD2
size: -
V: TRBV6-2/TRBV6-3
J: TRBJ2-5
CDR3: CASSTPTSGRNWGQETQYF
DNA: TGTGCCAGCAGTACCCCGACTAGCGGGAGGAACTGGGGTCAAGAGACCCAGTACTTC

D: TRBD1
size: many
V: TRBV12-5
J: TRBJ1-2
CDR3: CASGLAIRGNGYTF
DNA: TGTGCTAGTGGTTTGGCTATCAGGGGGAACGGCTACACCTTC

D: TRBD2
size: many
V: TRBV7-8
J: TRBJ2-5
CDR3: CASSFASASGDGETQYF
DNA: TGTGCCAGCAGCTTCGCCTCGGCTAGCGGGGATGGAGAGACCCAGTACTTC

D: -
size: few
V: TRBV6-1
J: TRBJ2-7
CDR3: CASGRDIAYEQYF
DNA: TGTGCCAGCGGCCGGGACATCGCCTACGAGCAGTACTTC

D: -
size: -
V: TRBV12-3/TRBV12-4
J: TRBJ2-5
CDR3: CASSYRNSPFQETQYF
DNA: TGTGCCAGCAGTTACAGGAACTCCCCGTTCCAAGAGACCCAGTACTTC

D: -
size: many
V: TRBV12-3/TRBV12-4
J: TRBJ2-5
CDR3: CASSLETSRQTQYF
DNA: TGTGCCAGCAGTTTAGAGACTAGTAGGCAGACCCAGTACTTC

D: -
size: many
V: TRBV6-1
J: TRBJ1-2
CDR3: CATTKGPLYGYTF
DNA: TGTGCCACCACCAAGGGCCCATTGTATGGCTACACCTTC

D: -
size: few
V: TRBV4-3
J: TRBJ2-5
CDR3: CASSQDSRGGETQYF
DNA: TGCGCCAGCAGCCAAGATTCCAGGGGCGGGGAGACCCAGTACTTC

D: -
size: many
V: TRBV6-2/TRBV6-3
J: TRBJ2-7
CDR3: CASSYFGGSYEQYF
DNA: TGTGCCAGCAGTTACTTTGGGGGCTCCTACGAGCAGTACTTC